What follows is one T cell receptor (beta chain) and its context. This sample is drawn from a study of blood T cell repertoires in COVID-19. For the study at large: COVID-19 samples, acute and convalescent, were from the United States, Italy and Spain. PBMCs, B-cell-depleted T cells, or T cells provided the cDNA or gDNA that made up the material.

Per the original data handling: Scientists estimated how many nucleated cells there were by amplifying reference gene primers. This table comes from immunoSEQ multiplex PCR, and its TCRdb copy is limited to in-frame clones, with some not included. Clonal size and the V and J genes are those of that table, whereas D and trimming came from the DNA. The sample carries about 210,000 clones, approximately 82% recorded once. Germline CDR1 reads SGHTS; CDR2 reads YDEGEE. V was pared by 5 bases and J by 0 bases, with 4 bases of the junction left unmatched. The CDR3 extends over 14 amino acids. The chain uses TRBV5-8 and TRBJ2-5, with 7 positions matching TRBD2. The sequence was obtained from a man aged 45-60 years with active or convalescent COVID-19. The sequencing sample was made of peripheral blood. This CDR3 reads CASRERGNQETQYF. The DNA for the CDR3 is TGTGCCAGCAGAGAGCGGGGAAACCAAGAGACCCAGTACTTC.